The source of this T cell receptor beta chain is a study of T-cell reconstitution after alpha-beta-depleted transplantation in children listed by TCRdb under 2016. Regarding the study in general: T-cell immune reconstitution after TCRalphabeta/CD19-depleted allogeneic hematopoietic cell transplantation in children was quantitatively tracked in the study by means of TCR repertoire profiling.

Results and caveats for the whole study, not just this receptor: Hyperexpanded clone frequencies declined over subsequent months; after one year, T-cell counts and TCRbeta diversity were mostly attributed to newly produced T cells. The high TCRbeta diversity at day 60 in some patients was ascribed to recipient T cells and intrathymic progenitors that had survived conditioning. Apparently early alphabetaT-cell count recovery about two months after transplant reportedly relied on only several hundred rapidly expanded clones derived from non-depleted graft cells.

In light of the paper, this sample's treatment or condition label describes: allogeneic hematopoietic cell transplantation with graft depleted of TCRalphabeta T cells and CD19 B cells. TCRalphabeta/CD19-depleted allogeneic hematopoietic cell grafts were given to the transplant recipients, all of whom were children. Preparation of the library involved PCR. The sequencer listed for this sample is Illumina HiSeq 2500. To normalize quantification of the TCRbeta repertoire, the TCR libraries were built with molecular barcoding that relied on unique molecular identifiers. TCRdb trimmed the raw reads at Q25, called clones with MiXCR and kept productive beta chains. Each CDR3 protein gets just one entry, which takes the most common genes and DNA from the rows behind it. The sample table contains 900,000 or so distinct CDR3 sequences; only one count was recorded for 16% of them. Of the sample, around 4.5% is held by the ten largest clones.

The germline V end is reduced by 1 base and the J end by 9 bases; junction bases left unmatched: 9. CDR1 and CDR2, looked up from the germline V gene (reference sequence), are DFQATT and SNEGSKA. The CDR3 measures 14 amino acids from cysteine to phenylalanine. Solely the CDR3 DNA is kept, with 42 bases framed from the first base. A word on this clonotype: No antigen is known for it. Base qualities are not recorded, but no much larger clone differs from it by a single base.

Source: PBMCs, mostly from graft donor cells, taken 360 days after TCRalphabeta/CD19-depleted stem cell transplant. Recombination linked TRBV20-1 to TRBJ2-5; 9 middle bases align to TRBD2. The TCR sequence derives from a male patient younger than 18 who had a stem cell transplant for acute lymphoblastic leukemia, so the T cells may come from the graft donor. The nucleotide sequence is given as TGCAGTGCTAGAGCTAGCGGGAAAGCTTGGGCCCAGTACTTC. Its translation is CSARASGKAWAQYF.